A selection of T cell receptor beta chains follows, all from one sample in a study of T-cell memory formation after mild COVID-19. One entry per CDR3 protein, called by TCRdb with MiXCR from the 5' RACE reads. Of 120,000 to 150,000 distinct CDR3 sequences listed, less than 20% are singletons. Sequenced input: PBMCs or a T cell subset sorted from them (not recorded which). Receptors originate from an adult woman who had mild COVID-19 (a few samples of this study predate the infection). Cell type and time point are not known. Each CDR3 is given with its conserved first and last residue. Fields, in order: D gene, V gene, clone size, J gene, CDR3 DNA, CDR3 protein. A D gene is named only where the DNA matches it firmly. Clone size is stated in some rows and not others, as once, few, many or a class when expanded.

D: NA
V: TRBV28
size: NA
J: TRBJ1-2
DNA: TGTGCCAGCAGTTCCGTTAACTATGGCTACACCTTC
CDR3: CASSSVNYGYTF

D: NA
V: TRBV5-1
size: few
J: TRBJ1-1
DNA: TGCGCCAGCAGGCCCGGAGGAACGGAACTAACTGAAGCTTTCTTT
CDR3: CASRPGGTELTEAFF

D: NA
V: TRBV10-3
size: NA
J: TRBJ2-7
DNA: TGTGCCATCAGTGAGGGTCAACCCTACGAGCAGTACTTC
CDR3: CAISEGQPYEQYF

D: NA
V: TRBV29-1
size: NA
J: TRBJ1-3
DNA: TGCAGCGTTGGGGAAGTCGGAAACACCATATATTTT
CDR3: CSVGEVGNTIYF

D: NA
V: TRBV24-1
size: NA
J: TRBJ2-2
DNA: TGTGCCACCGGTCAGGGAAGGGGTACCGGGGAGCTGTTTTTT
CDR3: CATGQGRGTGELFF

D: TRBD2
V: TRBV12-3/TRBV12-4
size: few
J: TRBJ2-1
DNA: TGTGCCAGCAGTTTCCAGTCGACTAGCGGTACCCCCCCGTTCTTC
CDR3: CASSFQSTSGTPPFF

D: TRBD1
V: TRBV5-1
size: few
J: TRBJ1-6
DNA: TGCGCCAGCAGCCCAGGACAGGGGGGGTCACCCCTCCACTTT
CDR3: CASSPGQGGSPLHF

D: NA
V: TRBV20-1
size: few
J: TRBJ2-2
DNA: TGCAGTGCGAGACAGAACACCGGGGAGCTGTTTTTT
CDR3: CSARQNTGELFF

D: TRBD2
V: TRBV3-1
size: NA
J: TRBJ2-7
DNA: TGTGCCAGCAGCCAAACTAGCGGGACCACCTACGAGCAGTACTTC
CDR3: CASSQTSGTTYEQYF

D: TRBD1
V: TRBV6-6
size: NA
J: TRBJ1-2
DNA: TGTGCCAGCAGTCCCCAGGGGGAGTATGGCTACACCTTC
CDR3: CASSPQGEYGYTF

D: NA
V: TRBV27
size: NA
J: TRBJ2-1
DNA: TGTGCCAGCAGTTTAATCTTGGGGGGGCCATCCTACAATGAGCAGTTCTTC
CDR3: CASSLILGGPSYNEQFF

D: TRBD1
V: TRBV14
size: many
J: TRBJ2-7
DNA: TGTGCCAGCAGCCGAAGGACAGGGGTATCCTACGAGCAGTACTTC
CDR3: CASSRRTGVSYEQYF

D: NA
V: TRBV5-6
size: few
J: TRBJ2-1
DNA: TGTGCCAGCAGCTTGAGTTCGGGTAGGGGTGAGCAGTTCTTC
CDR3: CASSLSSGRGEQFF

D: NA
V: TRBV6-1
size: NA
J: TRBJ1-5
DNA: TGTGCCAGCACAGTTGAGGGCAATCAGCCCCAGCATTTT
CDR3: CASTVEGNQPQHF

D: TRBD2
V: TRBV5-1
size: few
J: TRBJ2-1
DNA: TGCGCCAGCAGCTTAGAAGCGGGGGGGCCCCTCAATGAGCAGTTCTTC
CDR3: CASSLEAGGPLNEQFF

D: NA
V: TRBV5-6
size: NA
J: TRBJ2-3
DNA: TGTGCCAGCAGCAAACAGGGTGCAGATACGCAGTATTTT
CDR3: CASSKQGADTQYF

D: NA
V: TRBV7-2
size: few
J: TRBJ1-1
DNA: TGTGCCAGCAGCTTAGTTTCAGGGGCGGACACTGAAGCTTTCTTT
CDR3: CASSLVSGADTEAFF

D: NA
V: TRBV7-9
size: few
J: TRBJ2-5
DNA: TGTGCCAGCAGCTGGGACCCCGGGGAGACCCAGTACTTC
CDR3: CASSWDPGETQYF

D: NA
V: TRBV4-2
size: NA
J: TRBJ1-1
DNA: TGTGCCAGCAGCCCAAACGGGGGGAGAACTGAAGCTTTCTTT
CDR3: CASSPNGGRTEAFF

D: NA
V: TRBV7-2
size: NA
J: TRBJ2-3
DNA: TGTGCCAGCAGTCAACAGGGAGGTGGGGCCACGGCAGATACGCAGTATTTT
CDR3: CASSQQGGGATADTQYF

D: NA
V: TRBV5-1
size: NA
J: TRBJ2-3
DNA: TGCGCCAGCAGTCGGGACCTCCAAATTACAGATACGCAGTATTTT
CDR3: CASSRDLQITDTQYF

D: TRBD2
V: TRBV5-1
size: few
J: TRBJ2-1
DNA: TGCGCCAGCAGCGAGGGACTAGCGGCCGGTGAGCAGTTCTTC
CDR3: CASSEGLAAGEQFF

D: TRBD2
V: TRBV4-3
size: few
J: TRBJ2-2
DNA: TGCGCCAGCAGCCATCTCGGACTAGCGGGAGGGGGGGAGCTGTTTTTT
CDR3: CASSHLGLAGGGELFF